This T cell receptor beta chain is drawn from a study of a mutant IDH1 vaccine in newly diagnosed glioma. CDR1 and CDR2 (germline): LNHNV, YYDKDF (reference sequence). Trimming took off 1 base at V and 5 bases at J, with 7 bases between the two ends. The CDR3 runs to 13 residues. Noted time point: baseline, week 1 (first vaccination visit). The treatment here: pre-vaccination baseline after standard-of-care therapy. The table came from immunoSEQ multiplex PCR; TCRdb's copy has only in-frame clones and leaves some out. This sample yields around 92,000 clones, of which 83% are seen a single time; around 7% belongs to the top ten.

The receptor's source is a woman aged 45-65 years with glioma. The source material was PBMCs, sampled from a glioma patient treated with radiotherapy, temozolomide or both. J is TRBJ2-3 and V is TRBV15; the D is unclear. The CDR3 spells CATSRAEVDTQYF. CDR3 nucleotides: TGTGCCACCAGCAGAGCAGAAGTAGATACGCAGTATTTT.